The 10 T cell receptor beta chains below all came from one sample that was sequenced in a study of blood T cell repertoires in COVID-19. The table came from immunoSEQ multiplex PCR; TCRdb's copy has only in-frame clones and leaves some out. The data show about 280,000 clones, with around four fifths seen just once and over 9% held by the top ten. Sequenced input: peripheral blood. Receptor source: a woman aged 45-59 years who had recovered from COVID-19.

The chain is built from TRBV5-6 and TRBJ2-7, with D possibly being TRBD1 (6 bases). With 2 bases removed from V and 0 bases from J, the gap between germline ends came to 12 bases. This CDR3 region has 15 residues. The germline V gene encodes CDR1 SGHDT and CDR2 YYEEEE. This chain's CDR3 is CASSFSGQNSYEQYF. The CDR3 coding sequence is TGTGCCAGCAGCTTTTCGGGACAAAACTCCTACGAGCAGTACTTC.

The chain carries TRBV28 and TRBJ1-1; a possible D gene is TRBD1 (5 bases). Trimming cost V 5 bases and J 3 bases, with 16 bases left between them. CDR1 is MDHEN and CDR2 is SYDVKM in the germline V gene. The CDR3 runs 15 residues. CDR3 amino acids: CASSVHDSRDTEAFF. Written as DNA, the CDR3 is TGTGCCAGCAGTGTCCACGACAGCCGGGACACTGAAGCTTTCTTT. Combining the CDR3 with reference TRBV28 and TRBJ1-1 gives the whole variable domain DVKVTQSSRYLVKRTGEKVFLECVQDMDHENMFWYRQDPGLGLRLIYFSYDVKMKEKGDIPEGYSVSREKKERFSLILESASTNQTSMYLCASSVHDSRDTEAFFGQGTRLTVV.

CDR3 DNA sequence: TGTGCCAGCAGCTTAGTTGGGCGGAACACCGGGGAGCTGTTTTTT. This encodes CASSLVGRNTGELFF. This rearrangement joins TRBV7-2 to TRBJ2-2; D uncertain. Trimming shortened V by 1 base and J by 1 base, and 7 bases separated the two germline ends. This CDR3 is built from 15 residues. Germline assignment: CDR1 SGHTA and CDR2 FQGNSA.

The chain carries TRBV10-3 and TRBJ2-3; D call uncertain. The germline V gene encodes CDR1 ENHRY and CDR2 SYGVKD. CDR3 length: 14 amino acids. V shed 2 bases and J shed 1 base, with 7 bases lying between them. The CDR3: CAISESFGTDTQYF. The CDR3, as DNA: TGTGCCATCAGTGAGAGCTTTGGCACAGATACGCAGTATTTT.

The chain combines TRBV11-1 with TRBJ2-1; maybe TRBD2 (6 bases). Germline V lookup: CDR1 SGHAT, CDR2 FQDESV (reference sequence). V was trimmed by 1 base and J by 7 bases, leaving 14 bases between them. The CDR3 has 15 amino acids. CDR3 bases: TGTGCCAGCAGCTTAGATGCGGGAATCCTGAATGAGCAGTTCTTC. It translates to CASSLDAGILNEQFF.

The chain joins TRBV9 to TRBJ2-7; weak D call: TRBD2 (6 bases). V lost 3 bases and J 0 bases, leaving 19 bases between the germline ends. Germline loops: CDR1 SGDLS, CDR2 YYNGEE. The CDR3 is 17 residues long. The CDR3 sequence is CASSAPGAGPSSYEQYF. The CDR3 DNA sequence: TGTGCCAGCAGCGCGCCCGGTGCGGGGCCAAGCTCCTACGAGCAGTACTTC.

This clone has just one count. The rearrangement joins TRBV7-9 to TRBJ2-2, with D tentatively TRBD2 (6 bases). The germline gives CDR1 SEHNR, CDR2 FQNEAQ (reference sequence). The CDR3 runs to 16 residues. V was pared by 5 bases and J by 2 bases, with 15 bases between. CDR3 DNA sequence: TGTGCCAGCAGCATACCCCGGGACTTTAACACCGGGGAGCTGTTTTTT. Translated, it gives CASSIPRDFNTGELFF.

The J gene is TRBJ2-1, the V gene TRBV7-9, with 8 bases identical to TRBD2. Trimming cost V 6 bases and J 6 bases; bases outside gene matches: 10. The germline V gene encodes CDR1 SEHNR and CDR2 FQNEAQ (reference sequence). The length of the CDR3 is 15 residues. The CDR3 nucleotides read TGTGCCAGCAGTTACCAGCGGGAGCGGGTCAATGAGCAGTTCTTC. It is translated as CASSYQRERVNEQFF.

The chain uses TRBV30 and TRBJ2-1, with a possible D match to TRBD1 (5 bases). This CDR3 is built from 14 residues. V was trimmed by 5 bases and J by 0 bases, leaving 11 bases between them. Germline lookup yields CDR1 GTSNPN and CDR2 SVGIG (reference sequence). CDR3 residues: CAWGDRSSYNEQFF. In DNA form, the CDR3 reads TGTGCCTGGGGTGACAGAAGCTCCTACAATGAGCAGTTCTTC.

The chain couples TRBV3-1 (or the pseudogene TRBV3-2) to TRBJ1-5; tentatively, D is TRBD1 (5 bases). CDR1 and CDR2 from the germline V gene are LGHDT and YNNKEL (reference sequence). Trimming took off 1 base at V and 0 bases at J, with 16 bases between the two ends. The CDR3 covers 18 residues. In DNA form, the CDR3 reads TGTGCCAGCAGCCAAGGAACCCGACAGAACTATAGCAATCAGCCCCAGCATTTT. It specifies CASSQGTRQNYSNQPQHF.